This TCR beta chain derives from a study of post-analysis software for immune sequencing data. The study, taken as a whole, reports: In patients, a few TRBV segments were more frequent than in controls, with TRBV5-6, TRBV5-1 and TRBV20-1 among them. There was significantly lower normalized Chao1 diversity in multiple sclerosis patients than in controls.

TCR beta cDNA libraries included unique molecular identifiers. Via MiXCR, TCRdb re-called the PCR reads, giving one row per CDR3 protein. The sample shows 820,000 or so distinct CDR3 sequences, roughly 50% of them seen only once. V lost 5 bases and J lost 8, with 8 bases in between. CDR1 is SGHRS, CDR2 YFSETQ, per germline. This CDR3 region has 11 residues. For this clonotype: Antigen specificity is unknown.

The sequence derives from a girl aged 5-17 years with multiple sclerosis. Sequencing was performed on blood. V gene TRBV5-1 combines with J gene TRBJ2-1; unclear D gene. The CDR3 region has the DNA TGCGCCAGCAGAAGCGAGTATGAGCAGTTCTTC. It yields the protein CASRSEYEQFF.